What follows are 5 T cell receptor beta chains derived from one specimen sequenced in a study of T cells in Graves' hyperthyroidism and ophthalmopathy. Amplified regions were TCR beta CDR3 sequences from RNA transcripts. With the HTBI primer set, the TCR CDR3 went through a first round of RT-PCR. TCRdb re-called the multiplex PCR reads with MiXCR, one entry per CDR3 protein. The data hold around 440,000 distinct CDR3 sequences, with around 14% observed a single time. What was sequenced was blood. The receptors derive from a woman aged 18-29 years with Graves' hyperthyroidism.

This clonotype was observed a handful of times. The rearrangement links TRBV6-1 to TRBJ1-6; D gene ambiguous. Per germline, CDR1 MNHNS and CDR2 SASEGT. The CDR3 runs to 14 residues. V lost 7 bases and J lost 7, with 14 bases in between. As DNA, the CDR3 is TGTGCCAGCAACCCATCGGTGCGGAATTCACCCCTCCACTTT. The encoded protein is CASNPSVRNSPLHF.

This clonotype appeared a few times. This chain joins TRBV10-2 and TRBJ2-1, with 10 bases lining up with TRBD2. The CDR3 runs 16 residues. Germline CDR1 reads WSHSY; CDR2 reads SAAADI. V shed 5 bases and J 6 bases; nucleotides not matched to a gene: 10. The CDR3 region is CASSPASGSSSNEQFF. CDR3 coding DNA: TGCGCCAGCAGTCCAGCTAGCGGGAGCTCGAGCAATGAGCAGTTCTTC.

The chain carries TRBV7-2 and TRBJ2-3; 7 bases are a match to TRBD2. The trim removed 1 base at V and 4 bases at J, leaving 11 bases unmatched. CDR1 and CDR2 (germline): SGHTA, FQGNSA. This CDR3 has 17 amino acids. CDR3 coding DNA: TGTGCCAGCAGCTTAGTGGGCGGGAGAATAATAGCAGATACGCAGTATTTT. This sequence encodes CASSLVGGRIIADTQYF. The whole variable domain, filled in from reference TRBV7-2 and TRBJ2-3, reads GAGVSQSPSNKVTEKGKDVELRCDPISGHTALYWYRQSLGQGLEFLIYFQGNSAPDKSGLPSDRFSAERTGGSVSTLTIQRTQQEDSAVYLCASSLVGGRIIADTQYFGPGTRLTVL.

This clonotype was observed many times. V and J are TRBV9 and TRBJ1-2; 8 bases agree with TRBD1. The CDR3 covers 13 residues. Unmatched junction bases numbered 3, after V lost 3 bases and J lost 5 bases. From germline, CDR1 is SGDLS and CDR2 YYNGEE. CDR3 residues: CASSGRQGYGYTF. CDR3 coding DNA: TGTGCCAGCAGCGGAAGACAGGGGTATGGCTACACCTTC. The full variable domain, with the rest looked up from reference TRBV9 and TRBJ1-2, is DSGVTQTPKHLITATGQRVTLRCSPRSGDLSVYWYQQSLDQGLQFLIQYYNGEERAKGNILERFSAQQFPDLHSELNLSSLELGDSALYFCASSGRQGYGYTFGSGTRLTVV.

The CDR3 sequence: CSAGSREVGTDTQYF. The CDR3 nucleotides are TGCAGTGCTGGGTCGCGGGAGGTGGGAACAGATACGCAGTATTTT. This chain uses TRBV20-1 with TRBJ2-3; 8 positions agree with TRBD2. The germline CDR1 and CDR2 sequences are DFQATT and SNEGSKA (reference sequence). J gave up 3 bases and V 5 bases, and 10 bases lay outside the gene matches. The CDR3 contains 15 residues.